This TCR beta chain emerged from a study of identical twins. MiXCR was run by TCRdb on the 5' RACE reads, yielding one entry per CDR3 protein. Among about 900,000 distinct CDR3 sequences listed, roughly 12% were seen once. Per the germline V gene, CDR1 is DFQATT and CDR2 is SNEGSKA (reference sequence). This CDR3 spans 12 amino acids. V was clipped by 7 bases and J by 4 bases, with 11 bases between them. General study findings and limits: A lower insertion count was a feature of abundant cord blood beta clonotypes, with no such feature in memory repertoires.

This clonotype was counted ten times or more. Its antigen is unidentified. These data also formed part of another study, on yellow fever vaccine responses in identical twins.

The chain links TRBV20-1 to TRBJ2-1; D uncertain. The clonotype originates from a woman aged 18-29 years in good health. Sample: PBMCs. The CDR3 loop reads CSVRVAYNEQFF. The DNA of the CDR3 is TGCAGTGTGAGAGTTGCTTACAATGAGCAGTTCTTC.